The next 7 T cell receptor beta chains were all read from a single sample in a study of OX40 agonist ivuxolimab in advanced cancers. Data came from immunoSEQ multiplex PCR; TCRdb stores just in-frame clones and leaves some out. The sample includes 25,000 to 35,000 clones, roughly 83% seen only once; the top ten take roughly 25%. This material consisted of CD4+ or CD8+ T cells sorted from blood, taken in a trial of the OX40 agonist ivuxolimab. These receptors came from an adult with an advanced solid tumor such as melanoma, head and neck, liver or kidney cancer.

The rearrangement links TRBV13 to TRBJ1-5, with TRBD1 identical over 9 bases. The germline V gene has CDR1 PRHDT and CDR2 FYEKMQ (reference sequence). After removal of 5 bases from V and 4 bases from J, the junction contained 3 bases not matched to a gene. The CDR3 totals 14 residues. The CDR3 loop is CASSRTGDNQPQHF. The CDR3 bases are TGTGCCAGCAGCAGGACAGGGGATAATCAGCCCCAGCATTTT. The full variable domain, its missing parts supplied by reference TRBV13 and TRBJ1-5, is AAGVIQSPRHLIKEKRETATLKCYPIPRHDTVYWYQQGPGQDPQFLISFYEKMQSDKGSIPDRFSAQQFSDYHSELNMSSLELGDSALYFCASSRTGDNQPQHFGDGTRLSIL.

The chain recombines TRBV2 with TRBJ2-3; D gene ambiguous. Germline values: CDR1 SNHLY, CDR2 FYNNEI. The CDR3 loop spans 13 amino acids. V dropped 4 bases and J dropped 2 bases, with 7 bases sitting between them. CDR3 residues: CASSVLLTDTQYF. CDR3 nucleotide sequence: TGTGCCAGCAGTGTCCTACTCACAGATACGCAGTATTTT.

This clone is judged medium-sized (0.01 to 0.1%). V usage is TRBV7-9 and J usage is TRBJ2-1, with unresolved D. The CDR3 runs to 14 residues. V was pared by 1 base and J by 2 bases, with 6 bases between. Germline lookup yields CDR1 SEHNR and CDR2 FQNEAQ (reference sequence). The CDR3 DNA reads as TGTGCCAGCAGCTTAGGGCGGACCTACAATGAGCAGTTCTTC. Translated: CASSLGRTYNEQFF.

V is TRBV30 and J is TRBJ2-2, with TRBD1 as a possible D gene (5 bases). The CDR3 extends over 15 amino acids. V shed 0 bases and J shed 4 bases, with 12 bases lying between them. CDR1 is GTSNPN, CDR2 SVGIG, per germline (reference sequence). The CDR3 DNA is TGTGCCTGGAGTGTTCCCAGGGCAGGCACCGGGGAGCTGTTTTTT. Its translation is CAWSVPRAGTGELFF.

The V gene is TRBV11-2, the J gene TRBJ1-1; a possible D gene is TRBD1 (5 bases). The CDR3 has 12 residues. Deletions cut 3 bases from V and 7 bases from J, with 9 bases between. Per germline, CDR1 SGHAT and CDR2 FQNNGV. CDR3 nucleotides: TGTGCCAGCAGCTTCAACAGGCGTGAAGCTTTCTTT. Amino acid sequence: CASSFNRREAFF.

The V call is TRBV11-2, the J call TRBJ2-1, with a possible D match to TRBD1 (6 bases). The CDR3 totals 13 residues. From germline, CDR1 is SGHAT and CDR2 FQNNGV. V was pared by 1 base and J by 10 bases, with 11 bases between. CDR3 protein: CASSLAGAFEQFF. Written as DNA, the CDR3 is TGTGCCAGCAGCTTAGCAGGGGCTTTCGAGCAGTTCTTC.

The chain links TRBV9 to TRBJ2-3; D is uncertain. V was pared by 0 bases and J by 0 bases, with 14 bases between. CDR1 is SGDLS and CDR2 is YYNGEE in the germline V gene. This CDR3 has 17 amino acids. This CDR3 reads CASSVDVKLTSTDTQYF. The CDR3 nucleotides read TGTGCCAGCAGCGTAGATGTAAAGCTTACTAGCACAGATACGCAGTATTTT.